These 32 T cell receptor beta chains were sequenced from one sample in a study of T cell changes during pregnancy in multiple sclerosis. TCRdb keeps only in-frame clones here, not all; method: immunoSEQ multiplex PCR. The table records 15,000 to 20,000 clones, roughly 86% of them present only once. Sequences were derived from CD8+ T cells from peripheral blood mononuclear cells, sampled after pregnancy. These receptors all come from a female donor in good health, enrolled as a control in a pregnancy study.

The chain joins TRBV7-2 to TRBJ2-3; D not certain. This CDR3 has 11 residues. Looked up from germline, CDR1 is SGHTA and CDR2 is FQGNSA. Trimming left V 6 bases short and J 2 bases short, with 3 bases between. In DNA form, the CDR3 reads TGTGCCAGCAGTTACACAGATACGCAGTATTTT. Amino acid sequence: CASSYTDTQYF.

The V gene is TRBV2, the J gene TRBJ2-3; 9 positions match TRBD2. Trimming cost V 7 bases and J 2 bases; bases outside gene matches: 10. CDR1 SNHLY and CDR2 FYNNEI come from the germline V gene. The CDR3 length is 16 residues. The CDR3 region has the DNA TGTGCCAGCACTTTAATAGCGGGGGACGTCACAGATACGCAGTATTTT. As protein: CASTLIAGDVTDTQYF. The full variable domain, rest sourced from reference TRBV2 and TRBJ2-3, is EPEVTQTPSHQVTQMGQEVILRCVPISNHLYFYWYRQILGQKVEFLVSFYNNEISEKSEIFDDQFSVERPDGSNFTLKIRSTKLEDSAMYFCASTLIAGDVTDTQYFGPGTRLTVL.

The chain recombines TRBV28 with TRBJ2-7; D unresolved. Trimming pared 0 bases from V and 2 bases from J, leaving 8 bases between. CDR1 MDHEN and CDR2 SYDVKM come from the germline V gene. The CDR3 is 14 amino acids. The CDR3 loop reads CASSLWGRAYEQYF. The CDR3, as DNA: TGTGCCAGCAGTTTATGGGGCAGAGCCTACGAGCAGTACTTC.

In its sample, this clone was seen once. This chain joins TRBV6-5 and TRBJ2-7; 7 positions match TRBD1. Germline V CDR1 and CDR2: MNHEY, SVGAGI. The CDR3 is 14 residues long. J was trimmed by 2 bases and V by 4 bases; bases with no gene match: 5. The CDR3 region is CASSSRQGTYEQYF. As DNA, the CDR3 is TGTGCCAGCAGTTCCAGACAGGGCACCTACGAGCAGTACTTC.

The chain couples TRBV15 to TRBJ2-7, with D unresolved. The CDR3 sequence is 15 residues long. In germline, CDR1 is LNHNV, CDR2 YYDKDF (reference sequence). Trimming shortened V by 0 bases and J by 1 base, and 10 bases separated the two germline ends. The CDR3 spells CATSRDQEASYEQYF. The CDR3 DNA follows: TGTGCCACCAGCAGAGATCAAGAGGCTTCCTACGAGCAGTACTTC.

The V call is TRBV6-5, the J call TRBJ2-1; 7 bases line up with TRBD1. Trimming at V came to 6 bases and at J to 6 bases, leaving 11 bases not matched to a gene. Germline V gene lookup returns CDR1 MNHEY and CDR2 SVGAGI. The length of the CDR3 is 15 residues. The CDR3 coding sequence is TGTGCCAGCAGCCAGGGGGACGATCATACCAATGAGCAGTTCTTC. Translation gives CASSQGDDHTNEQFF.

This clone was detected only once. This chain connects TRBV19 to TRBJ2-7, with 11 bases lining up with TRBD1. This CDR3 region has 15 residues. CDR1 is LNHDA and CDR2 is SQIVND in the germline V gene (reference sequence). V lost 5 bases and J lost 1; bases outside the gene matches: 4. CDR3 loop: CASSPGTGGSYEQYF. CDR3 DNA sequence: TGTGCCAGTAGTCCCGGGACAGGGGGATCCTACGAGCAGTACTTC.

The chain couples TRBV9 to TRBJ2-5; 7 nucleotides agree with TRBD2. The length of the CDR3 is 16 residues. V lost 4 bases, J lost 0 bases, and 9 bases stayed unmatched. The germline V gene has CDR1 SGDLS and CDR2 YYNGEE. The CDR3: CASSPRTLADQETQYF. DNA for the CDR3: TGTGCCAGCAGCCCTAGGACCCTAGCGGACCAAGAGACCCAGTACTTC.

The chain's CDR3 is CATSRGQENQPQHF. The DNA for the CDR3 is TGTGCCACCAGCAGAGGACAGGAAAATCAGCCCCAGCATTTT. The chain uses TRBV15 and TRBJ1-5; a weak D match, TRBD1 (6 bases). Germline V lookup: CDR1 LNHNV, CDR2 YYDKDF (reference sequence). CDR3 length: 14 residues. V dropped 1 base and J dropped 4 bases, with 8 bases sitting between them.

V usage is TRBV28 and J usage is TRBJ2-1; TRBD2 matches 9 bases. The ends lost 5 bases at V and 6 bases at J; junction bases unmatched: 5. The CDR3 length is 14 residues. CDR1 is MDHEN, CDR2 SYDVKM, per germline. CDR3 nucleotides: TGTGCCAGCAGTGTAGCGGGAGAGCTCAATGAGCAGTTCTTC. This gives the protein CASSVAGELNEQFF. The full variable domain, rest sourced from reference TRBV28 and TRBJ2-1, is DVKVTQSSRYLVKRTGEKVFLECVQDMDHENMFWYRQDPGLGLRLIYFSYDVKMKEKGDIPEGYSVSREKKERFSLILESASTNQTSMYLCASSVAGELNEQFFGPGTRLTVL.

The V call is TRBV5-1, the J call TRBJ2-7; 9 bases line up with TRBD1. CDR1 and CDR2 (germline): SGHRS, YFSETQ. Losses at the gene ends were 0 bases for V and 5 bases for J; bases not matched to a gene: 3. The CDR3 contains 14 residues. CDR3 loop: CASSLGDREDEQYF. CDR3 nucleotide sequence: TGCGCCAGCAGCTTGGGGGACAGGGAAGACGAGCAGTACTTC.

The chain joins TRBV6-5 to TRBJ1-1; 7 bases map to TRBD1. V dropped 2 bases and J dropped 2; count of bases not matched to a gene: 2. The CDR3 contains 14 residues. CDR1 is MNHEY and CDR2 is SVGAGI in the germline V gene. DNA of the CDR3: TGTGCCAGCAGTTACGACAGGGACAACACTGAAGCTTTCTTT. This gives the protein CASSYDRDNTEAFF.

The chain is built from TRBV6-1 and TRBJ2-5; 11 bases line up with TRBD2. CDR3 length: 16 residues. The germline V gene encodes CDR1 MNHNS and CDR2 SASEGT. V was pared by 2 bases and J by 5 bases, with 7 bases of the junction left unmatched. Here the CDR3 reads CASSELAGGRGETQYF. Here the CDR3 DNA reads TGTGCCAGCAGTGAACTAGCGGGGGGCCGAGGGGAGACCCAGTACTTC.

The chain recombines TRBV28 with TRBJ2-1; D possibly corresponds to TRBD2 (6 bases). Germline CDR1 is MDHEN and CDR2 is SYDVKM. Trimming took 3 bases from V and 4 from J, leaving 13 bases between them. This CDR3 spans 15 amino acids. In DNA form, the CDR3 reads TGTGCCAGCAGTTTCTACGGGAGTTTGTACAATGAGCAGTTCTTC. It is translated as CASSFYGSLYNEQFF.

The DNA for the CDR3 is TGTGCCAGCAGCTCGGACGGGGTCTATGGCTACACCTTC. This encodes CASSSDGVYGYTF. The chain carries TRBV5-4 and TRBJ1-2; D not resolved. Trimming shortened V by 3 bases and J by 4 bases, and 10 bases separated the two germline ends. Germline V gene data show CDR1 as SGHNT and CDR2 as YYREEE (reference sequence). CDR3 size: 13 residues.

V is TRBV6-6 and J is TRBJ1-3, with D possibly matching TRBD1 (5 bases). Germline V CDR1 and CDR2: MNHNY, SVGAGI (reference sequence). The CDR3 contains 14 residues. With 5 bases removed from V and 4 bases from J, the gap between germline ends came to 12 bases. CDR3 amino acids: CASSVLGPGNTIYF. CDR3 in DNA: TGTGCCAGCAGTGTCTTGGGGCCCGGAAACACCATATATTTT.

The chain links TRBV7-9 to TRBJ2-7; D perhaps matches TRBD1 (6 bases). Trimming took 0 bases from V and 5 from J, leaving 8 bases between them. The CDR3 extends over 13 amino acids. Germline CDR1 SEHNR, CDR2 FQNEAQ (reference sequence). This CDR3 reads CASSLAGAHEQYF. CDR3 nucleotides: TGTGCCAGCAGCTTAGCGGGGGCTCACGAGCAGTACTTC.

This clone was observed a handful of times. The chain links TRBV2 to TRBJ2-2, with TRBD1 matching over 7 bases. CDR3 length: 15 amino acids. V shed 7 bases and J 5 bases; nucleotides not matched to a gene: 10. CDR1 and CDR2 (germline): SNHLY, FYNNEI. CDR3 bases: TGTGCCAGCATCAGTGGAGGACAGGCAACCGGGGAGCTGTTTTTT. This codes for CASISGGQATGELFF.

V gene TRBV5-4 combines with J gene TRBJ2-1; 14 positions agree with TRBD2. Trimming cost V 3 bases and J 4 bases; bases outside gene matches: 3. Germline V lookup: CDR1 SGHNT, CDR2 YYREEE (reference sequence). This CDR3 has 16 residues. CDR3 coding DNA: TGTGCCAGCAGCTATTGGACTAGCGGGAGGTACAATGAGCAGTTCTTC. Translation gives CASSYWTSGRYNEQFF.

The genes are TRBV29-1 and TRBJ1-2, with TRBD1 as a possible D gene (5 bases). Trimming took off 2 bases at V and 7 bases at J, with 8 bases between the two ends. The germline V gene has CDR1 SQVTM and CDR2 ANQGSEA. The CDR3 runs 11 residues. The CDR3 DNA reads TGCAGCGTTGAACGGGGGAGTGGCTACACCTTC. Its protein product is CSVERGSGYTF.

This chain's CDR3 is CASSSQGARVNTEAFF. For the CDR3, the DNA is TGCGCCAGCAGCTCGCAGGGGGCGCGGGTGAACACTGAAGCTTTCTTT. The V call is TRBV5-1, the J call TRBJ1-1; 8 nucleotides agree with TRBD1. The germline V gene encodes CDR1 SGHRS and CDR2 YFSETQ. With 3 bases clipped from V and 0 bases from J, the junction kept 7 bases outside the gene matches. This CDR3 is 16 amino acids long. The full variable domain, with the rest looked up from reference TRBV5-1 and TRBJ1-1, is KAGVTQTPRYLIKTRGQQVTLSCSPISGHRSVSWYQQTPGQGLQFLFEYFSETQRNKGNFPGRFSGRQFSNSRSEMNVSTLELGDSALYLCASSSQGARVNTEAFFGQGTRLTVV.

This clone occurred once. The genes are TRBV27 and TRBJ2-3; TRBD2 matches at 7 bases. This CDR3 is built from 15 residues. Germline trimming cut 6 bases from V and 2 bases from J; bases unmatched to any gene: 8. CDR1 is MNHEY, CDR2 SMNVEV, per germline (reference sequence). CDR3 sequence reads: CASRDGGGFTDTQYF. CDR3 in DNA: TGTGCCAGCAGAGACGGCGGGGGTTTCACAGATACGCAGTATTTT.

V and J are TRBV14 and TRBJ1-3; D is uncertain. V lost 1 base and J lost 1, with 5 bases in between. Looked up from germline, CDR1 is SGHDN and CDR2 is FVKESK. The CDR3 runs 14 residues. The CDR3 loop is CASSQASSGNTIYF. In nucleotides, the CDR3 is TGTGCCAGCAGCCAAGCGAGTTCTGGAAACACCATATATTTT.

The rearrangement uses TRBV6-6 and TRBJ2-3; 10 bases fit TRBD2. J was trimmed by 4 bases and V by 1 base; bases with no gene match: 5. The CDR3 contains 16 residues. The germline gives CDR1 MNHNY, CDR2 SVGAGI (reference sequence). The CDR3 DNA sequence: TGTGCCAGCAGTTACTTCAGCGGGGGGGCCCCAGATACGCAGTATTTT. This sequence encodes CASSYFSGGAPDTQYF.

The chain is built from TRBV5-1 and TRBJ2-7, with a tentative D call TRBD1 (6 bases). The length of the CDR3 is 15 residues. V lost 1 base, J lost 2 bases, and 13 bases lay in between. Germline V lookup: CDR1 SGHRS, CDR2 YFSETQ. The CDR3 here is CASSLSQGLAYEQYF. The CDR3 DNA follows: TGCGCCAGCAGCTTGTCCCAGGGGCTAGCCTACGAGCAGTACTTC.

The gene calls are TRBV4-1 and TRBJ1-2; 9 bases map to TRBD1. The trim removed 3 bases at V and 8 bases at J, leaving 10 bases unmatched. CDR3 size: 15 residues. In germline, CDR1 is MGHRA, CDR2 YSYEKL. For the CDR3, the DNA is TGCGCCAGCAGCCACACACCCGGGACAGGGTACGGCTACACCTTC. Amino acids: CASSHTPGTGYGYTF.

The chain links TRBV6-6 to TRBJ1-1; 9 nucleotides agree with TRBD1. The CDR3 length is 14 residues. Germline CDR1 MNHNY, CDR2 SVGAGI (reference sequence). V lost 8 bases and J lost 3; bases outside the gene matches: 7. CDR3 in amino acids: CASLLGQGYTEAFF. In nucleotides, the CDR3 is TGTGCCAGCCTGTTGGGACAGGGATACACTGAAGCTTTCTTT.

The J gene is TRBJ2-3, the V gene TRBV13, with 8 bases that match TRBD2. Germline assignment: CDR1 PRHDT and CDR2 FYEKMQ (reference sequence). V was pared by 0 bases and J by 10 bases, with 9 bases of the junction left unmatched. The CDR3 extends over 15 amino acids. CDR3: CASSLGLRAGGAQYF. Written as DNA, the CDR3 is TGTGCCAGCAGCTTAGGATTACGCGCGGGAGGAGCGCAGTATTTT. The whole variable domain, remainder taken from reference TRBV13 and TRBJ2-3, is AAGVIQSPRHLIKEKRETATLKCYPIPRHDTVYWYQQGPGQDPQFLISFYEKMQSDKGSIPDRFSAQQFSDYHSELNMSSLELGDSALYFCASSLGLRAGGAQYFGPGTRLTVL.

This chain links TRBV15 with TRBJ1-2; 7 nucleotides align to TRBD1. Trimming cost V 5 bases and J 4 bases; bases outside gene matches: 10. CDR3 length: 15 residues. Per the germline V gene, CDR1 is LNHNV and CDR2 is YYDKDF (reference sequence). This chain's CDR3 is CATSGQEGGSYGYTF. CDR3 nucleotide sequence: TGTGCCACCAGCGGACAGGAAGGAGGATCCTATGGCTACACCTTC.

V and J are TRBV21-1 and TRBJ2-1; the table's D gene call, TRBD2, was not cross checked with the DNA. TRBV21-1 is a pseudogene. The CDR3 is 14 residues long. CDR3 amino acids: CASSSGLAGNEQFF. CDR3 nucleotide sequence: TGTGCCAGCAGCAGCGGACTAGCGGGGAATGAGCAGTTCTTC.

V and J are TRBV11-3 and TRBJ1-1, with TRBD1 matching 8 bases. The V gene's germline CDR1 is SGHNT and CDR2 YENEEA. Trimming cost V 5 bases and J 4 bases; bases outside gene matches: 15. There are 17 residues in the CDR3. The CDR3 region has the DNA TGTGCCAGCAGCCTCGGACAGGGATTAAAGGTCGGCACTGAAGCTTTCTTT. This translates into CASSLGQGLKVGTEAFF.

CDR3 nucleotide sequence: TGTGCCAGCAGCTCCCCTGGAGCCTACGAGCAGTACTTC. Translation: CASSSPGAYEQYF. The chain is built from TRBV7-9 and TRBJ2-7; D is ambiguous. With 4 bases removed from V and 2 bases from J, the gap between germline ends came to 9 bases. Germline CDR1 and CDR2: SEHNR and FQNEAQ (reference sequence). CDR3 length equals 13 residues. Full variable domain (outside the CDR3, taken from reference TRBV7-9 and TRBJ2-7): DTGVSQNPRHKITKRGQNVTFRCDPISEHNRLYWYRQTLGQGPEFLTYFQNEAQLEKSRLLSDRFSAERPKGSFSTLEIQRTEQGDSAMYLCASSSPGAYEQYFGPGTRLTVT.